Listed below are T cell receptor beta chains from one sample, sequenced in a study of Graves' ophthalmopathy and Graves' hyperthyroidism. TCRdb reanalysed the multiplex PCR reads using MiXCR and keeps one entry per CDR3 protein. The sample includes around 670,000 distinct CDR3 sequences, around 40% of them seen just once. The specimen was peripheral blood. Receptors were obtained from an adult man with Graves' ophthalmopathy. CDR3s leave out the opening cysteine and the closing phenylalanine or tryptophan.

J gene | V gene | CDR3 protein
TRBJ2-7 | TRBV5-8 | ASSSRPGGDEQY
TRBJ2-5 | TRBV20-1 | SVRSPSPYQETQY
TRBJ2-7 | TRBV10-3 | AISAPVNEQY
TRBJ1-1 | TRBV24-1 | ATSTDRNTEAF
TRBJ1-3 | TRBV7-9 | ACKRGGNTIY
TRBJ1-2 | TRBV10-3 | AISELRQGRRGGYT
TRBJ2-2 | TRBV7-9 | ASSQGMYTGELF
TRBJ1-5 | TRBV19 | ASSIPGFNQPQH
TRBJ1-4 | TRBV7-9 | ASRRQATNEKLF
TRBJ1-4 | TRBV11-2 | ASSRTAAHEKLL
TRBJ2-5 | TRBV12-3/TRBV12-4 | ASLPLDFGETQY
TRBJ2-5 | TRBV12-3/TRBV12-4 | ASSGAGETQY
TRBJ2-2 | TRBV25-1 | ASRRTSGRESLF
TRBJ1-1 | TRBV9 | ASSVDGRENTEAF
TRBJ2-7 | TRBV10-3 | ASRRGGAYEQY
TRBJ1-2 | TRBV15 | ATSRDLSGYGYT
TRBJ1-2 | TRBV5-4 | ASSLDRGQTYGYT
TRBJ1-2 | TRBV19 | ASSMGDTKNLGYGYT
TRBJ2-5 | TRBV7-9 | ASSLLLGETQY
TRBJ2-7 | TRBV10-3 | ASSPGLAGADEQY
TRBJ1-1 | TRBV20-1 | SASEQRGMNTEAF
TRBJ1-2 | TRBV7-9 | ASSQDGFNYGYT
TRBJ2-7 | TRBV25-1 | ASSAGTGRNEQY
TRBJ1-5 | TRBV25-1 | ASRDGSSVGQPQH
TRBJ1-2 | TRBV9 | ASSHGRYGYT
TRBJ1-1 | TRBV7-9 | ASSLVGKLGVNEAF
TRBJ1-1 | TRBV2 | ASSATTGLNTEAF
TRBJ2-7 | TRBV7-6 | ASQPQPTGSYEQY
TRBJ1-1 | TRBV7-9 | ASSLSTGMGTEAF
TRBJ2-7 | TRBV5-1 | ASSVEGPGGEQY
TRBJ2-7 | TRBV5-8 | ASRFTSGRGYEQY
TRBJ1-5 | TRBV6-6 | ASSAQDSNQPQH
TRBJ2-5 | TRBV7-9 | ASSIAGSETQY
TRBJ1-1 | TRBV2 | ASSGGETEAF
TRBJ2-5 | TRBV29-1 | SVGPTSGQETQY
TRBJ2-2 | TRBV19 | ASSRDIGTGELF
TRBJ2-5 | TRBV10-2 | ASSESTSGAQETQY
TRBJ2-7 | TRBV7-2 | ASSLDTQGPYEQY
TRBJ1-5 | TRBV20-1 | SARVRQGDQPQH
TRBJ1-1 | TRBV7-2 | ASRKRDSGGAF
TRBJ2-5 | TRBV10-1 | ASTRGSEAQYQETQY
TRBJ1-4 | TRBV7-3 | ASSQDPSSNEKLF
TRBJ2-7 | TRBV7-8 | ASSFLRGTYEQY
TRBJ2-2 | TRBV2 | ASSSRQGGEQF
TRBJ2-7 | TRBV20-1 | SAPWGDDEQY
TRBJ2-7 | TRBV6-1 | ASSATLTREEQY
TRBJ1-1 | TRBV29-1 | SVENWAGGTEAF
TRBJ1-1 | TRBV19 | ASSITGDLNTEAF
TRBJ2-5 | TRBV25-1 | ASSQTPTRYQETQY
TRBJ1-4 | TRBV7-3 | ASSWAGSDEKLF
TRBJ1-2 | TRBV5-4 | ASSLGQGMNYGYT
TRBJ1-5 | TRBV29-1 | SVEVGEGGNQPQH
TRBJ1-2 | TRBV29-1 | SIKGAGWDGYT
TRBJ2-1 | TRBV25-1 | ASSHLTSGGSKQF
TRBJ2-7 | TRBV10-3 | AISPGLAGHYEQY